Sequencing of this TCR beta chain was carried out in a study of OX40 agonist ivuxolimab in advanced cancers. Overall study context: The dose-escalation cohort was approximately 80% male, with a mean age of around 60 years, ranging roughly 23 to 79.

To note about this clone: Its antigen is unknown.

Sequenced by immunoSEQ multiplex PCR; TCRdb stores in-frame clones only, minus some. Here the sample spans 40,000 or so clones, approximately 80% being singletons. General study points: CD4+ and CD8+ T cells in blood underwent clonal expansion by week 6 at 0.1 to 3.0 mg/kg. The study found among the lowest clonal expansion in partial responders at 0.1-3.0 mg/kg. On average, CD8+ T cells showed a greater number of expanded clones than CD4+.

CDR3 length: 15 amino acids. V was shortened by 2 bases and J by 9 bases, with 17 bases between the two germline ends. Germline V lookup: CDR1 LNHDA, CDR2 SQIVND (reference sequence). This receptor was taken from an adult with an advanced solid tumor such as melanoma, head and neck, liver or kidney cancer. The rearrangement uses TRBV19 and TRBJ1-5; no reliable D call. Source: CD4+ or CD8+ T cells sorted from blood, taken in a trial of the OX40 agonist ivuxolimab. CDR3 nucleotides: TGTGCCAGTAGTATAACCCCGGATCAATTCTCGCCCCAGCATTTT. Encoded protein: CASSITPDQFSPQHF. The whole variable domain, remainder taken from reference TRBV19 and TRBJ1-5, is DGGITQSPKYLFRKEGQNVTLSCEQNLNHDAMYWYRQDPGQGLRLIYYSQIVNDFQKGDIAEGYSVSREKKESFPLTVTSAQKNPTAFYLCASSITPDQFSPQHFGDGTRLSIL.